The 29 T cell receptor beta chains below come from one sample, sequenced in a study of blood T cell repertoires in COVID-19. Sequencing was performed with immunoSEQ multiplex PCR; in TCRdb, only in-frame clones are kept and a portion is missing. The table has about 360,000 clones, more than 75% seen once. Material for sequencing was PBMCs or T cells enriched from blood (not recorded which). These receptors all stem from a man in his forties in a cohort exposed to, infected with or recovered from COVID-19 (not recorded which).

This chain links TRBV3-1 (or the pseudogene TRBV3-2) with TRBJ2-7, with TRBD2 matching 10 bases. CDR1 and CDR2 (germline): LGHDT, YNNKEL (reference sequence). Trimming took 0 bases from V and 3 from J; bases not matched to a gene: 5. The CDR3 runs to 16 residues. This chain's CDR3 is CASSQDKLAGIYEQYF. The CDR3, as DNA: TGTGCCAGCAGCCAAGATAAACTAGCGGGAATCTACGAGCAGTACTTC.

V usage is TRBV6-5 and J usage is TRBJ2-3, with 7 positions matching TRBD2. Germline CDR1 MNHEY, CDR2 SVGAGI. V shed 6 bases and J 5 bases; nucleotides not matched to a gene: 14. The CDR3 sequence is 16 residues long. CDR3 nucleotides: TGTGCCAGCAGATACCCGGGACTACCTAGCTTAGATACGCAGTATTTT. It is translated as CASRYPGLPSLDTQYF.

This chain uses TRBV7-9 with TRBJ2-1; 9 nucleotides agree with TRBD2. This CDR3 has 15 amino acids. Germline lookup yields CDR1 SEHNR and CDR2 FQNEAQ (reference sequence). Losses at the gene ends were 7 bases for V and 7 bases for J; bases not matched to a gene: 11. DNA of the CDR3: TGTGCCAGCACGCCCAGCGGCGGGAGGGGGAATGAGCAGTTCTTC. Translating it yields CASTPSGGRGNEQFF.

This clone turned up a few times. Other DNA sequences in the sample encode the same CDR3. The V call is TRBV11-2, the J call TRBJ2-7; 8 bases map to TRBD1. Germline V lookup: CDR1 SGHAT, CDR2 FQNNGV. J lost 2 bases, V lost 0 bases, and 3 bases had no gene match. This CDR3 comprises 15 residues. The chain's CDR3 is CASSLEGTGAYEQYF. The DNA of the CDR3 is TGTGCCAGCAGCTTAGAAGGGACAGGAGCCTACGAGCAGTACTTC.

This chain links TRBV19 with TRBJ2-2; 7 bases agree with TRBD1. Unmatched junction bases numbered 8, after V lost 5 bases and J lost 5 bases. The germline CDR1 and CDR2 sequences are LNHDA and SQIVND (reference sequence). The CDR3 has 15 residues. The CDR3 loop is CASSARQGWTGELFF. CDR3 sequence (DNA): TGTGCCAGTAGTGCCCGACAGGGTTGGACCGGGGAGCTGTTTTTT.

The V call is TRBV5-1, the J call TRBJ2-7; D gene unclear. This CDR3 region has 13 residues. Trimming removed 0 bases at V and 6 bases at J, with 10 bases between. The germline gives CDR1 SGHRS, CDR2 YFSETQ. The CDR3: CASSLGGLSEQYF. For the CDR3, the DNA is TGCGCCAGCAGCTTGGGCGGCCTGAGCGAGCAGTACTTC.

The chain is built from TRBV19 and TRBJ1-2; perhaps TRBD1 as D (6 bases). V shed 8 bases and J shed 7 bases, with 14 bases lying between them. The germline V gene has CDR1 LNHDA and CDR2 SQIVND (reference sequence). The CDR3 spans 12 residues. The CDR3 DNA follows: TGTGCCAGTCCTCCAGGGGAAGGTGGCTACACCTTC. This codes for CASPPGEGGYTF. Full variable domain (remainder filled in from reference TRBV19 and TRBJ1-2): DGGITQSPKYLFRKEGQNVTLSCEQNLNHDAMYWYRQDPGQGLRLIYYSQIVNDFQKGDIAEGYSVSREKKESFPLTVTSAQKNPTAFYLCASPPGEGGYTFGSGTRLTVV.

The chain carries TRBV7-2 and TRBJ1-5; no clear D gene. V was trimmed by 1 base and J by 7 bases, leaving 11 bases between them. The CDR3 length is 14 residues. The germline V gene encodes CDR1 SGHTA and CDR2 FQGNSA. CDR3 nucleotide sequence: TGTGCCAGCAGCTTAGATGAAAACGGGCAGCCCCAGCATTTT. Its protein is CASSLDENGQPQHF. Full variable domain (missing parts from reference TRBV7-2 and TRBJ1-5): GAGVSQSPSNKVTEKGKDVELRCDPISGHTALYWYRQSLGQGLEFLIYFQGNSAPDKSGLPSDRFSAERTGGSVSTLTIQRTQQEDSAVYLCASSLDENGQPQHFGDGTRLSIL.

This chain joins TRBV10-3 and TRBJ2-7; 10 bases agree with TRBD2. This CDR3 is built from 21 residues. Germline-derived CDR1 and CDR2 are ENHRY and SYGVKD. V was pared by 8 bases and J by 0 bases, with 25 bases of the junction left unmatched. CDR3 DNA: TGTGCCATCCCGGCGCCTACGCTGAGTCCCCTGGGGACTAGCGCCTCCTACGAGCAGTACTTC. The encoded protein is CAIPAPTLSPLGTSASYEQYF.

CDR3 sequence (DNA): TGTGCCAGCAAACTAGGACAGGGTAATCAGCCCCAGCATTTT. Translation gives CASKLGQGNQPQHF. The chain carries TRBV28 and TRBJ1-5, with 8 bases lining up with TRBD1. V shed 7 bases, J shed 4 bases, and the junction held 6 bases outside the gene matches. Germline CDR1 MDHEN, CDR2 SYDVKM. The length of the CDR3 is 14 residues. The variable domain in full, completed from reference TRBV28 and TRBJ1-5, reads DVKVTQSSRYLVKRTGEKVFLECVQDMDHENMFWYRQDPGLGLRLIYFSYDVKMKEKGDIPEGYSVSREKKERFSLILESASTNQTSMYLCASKLGQGNQPQHFGDGTRLSIL.

The chain carries TRBV9 and TRBJ2-1; 8 bases agree with TRBD2. The CDR3 totals 14 residues. V trimming: 0 bases; J trimming: 8 bases; junction bases outside the gene matches: 4. From germline, CDR1 is SGDLS and CDR2 YYNGEE. The CDR3 bases are TGTGCCAGCAGCGTAGCGGGGACTAGACATGAGCAGTTCTTC. Its protein is CASSVAGTRHEQFF. Using reference TRBV9 and TRBJ2-1 for the parts outside the CDR3, the full variable domain is DSGVTQTPKHLITATGQRVTLRCSPRSGDLSVYWYQQSLDQGLQFLIQYYNGEERAKGNILERFSAQQFPDLHSELNLSSLELGDSALYFCASSVAGTRHEQFFGPGTRLTVL.

The chain carries TRBV15 and TRBJ1-3; the match to TRBD1 covers 7 bases. The CDR3 spans 16 residues. V shed 1 base, J shed 0 bases, and the junction held 3 bases outside the gene matches. Germline assignment: CDR1 LNHNV and CDR2 YYDKDF (reference sequence). CDR3: CATSRGGQHSGNTIYF. DNA for the CDR3: TGTGCCACCAGCAGAGGGGGACAGCACTCTGGAAACACCATATATTTT.

The J gene is TRBJ2-4, the V gene TRBV18; 11 bases map to TRBD1. CDR3 length equals 13 residues. V lost 6 bases, J lost 8 bases, and 3 bases stayed unmatched. Germline CDR1 reads KGHSH; CDR2 reads LQKENI. DNA of the CDR3: TGTGCCAGCTCCAGGGGACAGGGGGACATTCAGTACTTC. Its translation: CASSRGQGDIQYF.

The count of this clone is one. The chain joins TRBV27 to TRBJ2-7, with TRBD1 identical over 10 bases. The CDR3 extends over 15 amino acids. CDR1 is MNHEY, CDR2 SMNVEV, per germline (reference sequence). V trimming: 4 bases; J trimming: 5 bases; junction bases outside the gene matches: 8. The CDR3 protein is CASSSPGQGYHEQYF. The CDR3 DNA follows: TGTGCCAGCAGTTCGCCGGGACAGGGGTACCACGAGCAGTACTTC.

The table lists this clone with many counts. The chain carries TRBV6-1 and TRBJ2-3, with TRBD2 matching 10 bases. CDR1 and CDR2 (germline): MNHNS, SASEGT. Trimming took 0 bases from V and 6 from J; bases not matched to a gene: 12. CDR3 size: 18 residues. CDR3 sequence (DNA): TGTGCCAGCAGTGAAGCGCGTCTAGCGGGAGTTCCTTGGGATACGCAGTATTTT. Its protein is CASSEARLAGVPWDTQYF.

This chain connects TRBV11-2 to TRBJ2-7; a weak D match, TRBD2 (6 bases). V dropped 5 bases and J dropped 3 bases, with 11 bases sitting between them. Germline lookup yields CDR1 SGHAT and CDR2 FQNNGV. CDR3 length equals 13 residues. CDR3 protein: CASSISTSYEQYF. The DNA of the CDR3 is TGTGCCAGCAGCATCTCGACTAGCTACGAGCAGTACTTC.

The V and J genes are TRBV9 and TRBJ1-1; D ambiguous. Germline V gene data show CDR1 as SGDLS and CDR2 as YYNGEE. Trimming took 4 bases from V and 1 from J, leaving 8 bases between them. The CDR3 has 13 amino acids. CDR3 loop: CASSPRGNTEAFF. CDR3 sequence (DNA): TGTGCCAGCAGCCCCCGGGGGAACACTGAAGCTTTCTTT.

CDR3 sequence (DNA): TGTGCCAGCAGTCCACGGGACACCCATGGCAATCAGCCCCAGCATTTT. Encoded protein: CASSPRDTHGNQPQHF. This chain connects TRBV27 to TRBJ1-5; TRBD1 is a possible D gene (6 bases). The CDR3 covers 16 residues. Deletions cut 5 bases from V and 2 bases from J, with 16 bases between. Germline CDR1 is MNHEY and CDR2 is SMNVEV (reference sequence).

The V call is TRBV3-1 (or the pseudogene TRBV3-2), the J call TRBJ1-5, with 8 bases matching TRBD1. With V trimmed by 1 base and J by 2 bases, 7 bases remained unmatched. Germline assignment: CDR1 LGHDT and CDR2 YNNKEL (reference sequence). The CDR3 runs to 17 residues. The CDR3 DNA sequence: TGTGCCAGCAGCCAAGCAGGACAGGGCGTAGGCAATCAGCCCCAGCATTTT. Translation gives CASSQAGQGVGNQPQHF.

The V and J genes are TRBV5-1 and TRBJ2-1; 10 bases are shared with TRBD2. CDR3 length equals 16 residues. The trim removed 1 base at V and 7 bases at J, leaving 8 bases unmatched. Germline loops: CDR1 SGHRS, CDR2 YFSETQ. This chain's CDR3 is CASSLNIAGGWNEQFF. CDR3 DNA sequence: TGCGCCAGCAGCTTGAACATAGCGGGAGGCTGGAATGAGCAGTTCTTC.

This chain joins TRBV10-1 and TRBJ2-3; D not resolved. Between the trimmed V and J ends, which lost 10 bases and 5 bases, there was a span of 10 bases. The CDR3 runs to 11 residues. Looked up from germline, CDR1 is WNHNN and CDR2 is SYGVQD (reference sequence). CDR3 residues: CATQIEDTQYF. The CDR3 DNA sequence: TGCGCCACACAGATCGAAGATACGCAGTATTTT.

The rearrangement uses TRBV6-5 and TRBJ1-5; TRBD1 matches at 8 bases. With 5 bases clipped from V and 12 bases from J, the junction kept 9 bases outside the gene matches. Germline loops: CDR1 MNHEY, CDR2 SVGAGI. The CDR3 length is 13 residues. CDR3 in DNA: TGTGCCAGCAGTCAGACCGGGACAGGTGTCCAGCATTTT. Protein: CASSQTGTGVQHF.

The V call is TRBV11-2, the J call TRBJ1-2; 8 nucleotides line up with TRBD1. J lost 11 bases, V lost 1 base, and 12 bases had no gene match. Germline V gene data show CDR1 as SGHAT and CDR2 as FQNNGV. This CDR3 is 15 amino acids long. The CDR3 bases are TGTGCCAGCAGCTTAGTTGTCAGGGGGCTCATTGGGTACACCTTC. Residues: CASSLVVRGLIGYTF.

The chain joins TRBV11-2 to TRBJ2-2; TRBD2 matches 7 bases. CDR3 length equals 19 residues. With V trimmed by 2 bases and J by 0 bases, 12 bases remained unmatched. Looked up from germline, CDR1 is SGHAT and CDR2 is FQNNGV. CDR3 bases: TGTGCCAGCAGCTTAATGGCGGGAGCGAACCTCGCGAACACCGGGGAGCTGTTTTTT. Protein sequence: CASSLMAGANLANTGELFF. Drawing the rest from reference TRBV11-2 and TRBJ2-2, the complete variable domain is EAGVAQSPRYKIIEKRQSVAFWCNPISGHATLYWYQQILGQGPKLLIQFQNNGVVDDSQLPKDRFSAERLKGVDSTLKIQPAKLEDSAVYLCASSLMAGANLANTGELFFGEGSRLTVL.

The table lists this clone with a count of one. CDR3 DNA: TGTGCCAGCAGCCACGTCACTAGCGGGACTTACCAAGAGACCCAGTACTTC. Residues: CASSHVTSGTYQETQYF. The rearrangement links TRBV3-1 (or the pseudogene TRBV3-2) to TRBJ2-5; 10 bases align to TRBD2. The CDR3 runs to 17 residues. V shed 3 bases, J shed 0 bases, and the junction held 7 bases outside the gene matches. The germline gives CDR1 LGHDT, CDR2 YNNKEL (reference sequence).

The chain couples TRBV6-2 or TRBV6-3 to TRBJ2-7; D call uncertain. Germline V lookup: CDR1 MNHEY, CDR2 SVGEGT. V lost 4 bases to trimming and J lost 3 bases, with 7 bases between them. The CDR3 covers 12 residues. The CDR3 is CASSFPIYEQYF. Here the CDR3 DNA reads TGTGCCAGCAGTTTCCCAATCTACGAGCAGTACTTC.

V and J are TRBV7-8 and TRBJ1-6, with D perhaps TRBD1 (6 bases). V shed 0 bases and J shed 6 bases, with 6 bases lying between them. The CDR3 contains 14 residues. The V gene's germline CDR1 is SGHVS and CDR2 FQNEAQ. The DNA for the CDR3 is TGTGCCAGCAGCTTAGCAGGGGGTAATTCACCCCTCCACTTT. Residues: CASSLAGGNSPLHF.

The V gene is TRBV7-2, the J gene TRBJ2-3; 9 positions agree with TRBD2. This CDR3 has 17 residues. The V gene's germline CDR1 is SGHTA and CDR2 FQGNSA. The J segment lost 4 bases and the V segment lost 4 bases, leaving 12 bases of the junction unmatched. CDR3 residues: CASSSFVSGSGSDTQYF. CDR3 nucleotide sequence: TGTGCCAGCAGCTCTTTCGTTAGCGGGAGTGGCTCAGATACGCAGTATTTT.

The CDR3 DNA reads as TGTGCCAGCAGCCCCCGGGACACTAGCACAGATACGCAGTATTTT. Its protein is CASSPRDTSTDTQYF. The gene calls are TRBV7-9 and TRBJ2-3; tentative D call: TRBD1 (6 bases). The CDR3 totals 15 residues. The V gene lost 5 bases and the J gene lost 0 bases, with 12 bases spanning the gap. Per the germline V gene, CDR1 is SEHNR and CDR2 is FQNEAQ (reference sequence). Variable domain in full (rest from reference TRBV7-9 and TRBJ2-3): DTGVSQNPRHKITKRGQNVTFRCDPISEHNRLYWYRQTLGQGPEFLTYFQNEAQLEKSRLLSDRFSAERPKGSFSTLEIQRTEQGDSAMYLCASSPRDTSTDTQYFGPGTRLTVL.